This entry lists 24 T cell receptor beta chains sequenced from one sample in a study of glioma-infiltrating T cells. The iRepertoire nested amplicon-rescue multiplex PCR amplified TCR alpha and beta CDR3s from RNA. TCRdb itself ran the multiplex PCR reads through MiXCR, one entry per CDR3 protein. This sample has tens of thousands of distinct CDR3 sequences; around 23% occur once, and the top ten carry roughly 6.7%. Sequences were obtained from glioma tissue, nonneoplastic brain tissue, or PBMCs (not recorded which). These TCRs come from a human donor with low-grade glioma or glioblastoma, undergoing nonglioma brain surgery, or in good health (not recorded which).

Only a few counts were recorded for this clonotype. This rearrangement joins TRBV5-4 to TRBJ2-7; TRBD1 is a possible D gene (5 bases). Germline loops: CDR1 SGHNT, CDR2 YYREEE (reference sequence). V lost 4 bases, J lost 1 base, and 12 bases lay in between. The CDR3 has 14 amino acids. DNA of the CDR3: TGTGCCAGCAGCCCGGAGACAGTATCCTACGAGCAGTACTTC. This translates into CASSPETVSYEQYF. Looking up the rest from reference TRBV5-4 and TRBJ2-7 gives the full variable domain: ETGVTQSPTHLIKTRGQQVTLRCSSQSGHNTVSWYQQALGQGPQFIFQYYREEENGRGNFPPRFSGLQFPNYSSELNVNALELDDSALYLCASSPETVSYEQYFGPGTRLTVT.

With regard to this clonotype: Given a much more abundant clone one base away, this may be a read error. The V gene is TRBV28, the J gene TRBJ2-7, with 9 bases matching TRBD1. V shed 8 bases and J 0 bases; nucleotides not matched to a gene: 8. The CDR3 extends over 15 amino acids. The V gene's germline CDR1 is MDHEN and CDR2 SYDVKM. CDR3: CASSSWGQGSYEQYF. The CDR3 DNA sequence: TGTGCCAGCTCCTCTTGGGGACAGGGCTCCTACGAGCAGTACTTC.

The sample holds many counts of this clonotype. This rearrangement joins TRBV7-2 to TRBJ2-5; D not resolved. The CDR3 loop spans 14 amino acids. The germline V and J ends were trimmed by 4 bases and 1 base, with 10 bases remaining between them. The germline V gene encodes CDR1 SGHTA and CDR2 FQGNSA. DNA of the CDR3: TGTGCCAGCAGCTCCCGACTTCCCCAAGAGACCCAGTACTTC. As protein: CASSSRLPQETQYF.

Ten or more counts support this clonotype. The J gene is TRBJ1-6, the V gene TRBV27, with 9 nucleotides matching TRBD1. Germline CDR1 is MNHEY and CDR2 is SMNVEV (reference sequence). The CDR3 extends over 16 amino acids. V gave up 3 bases and J gave up 7 bases; unmatched junction bases: 7. CDR3 bases: TGTGCCAGCAGTTTCCGGGACAGGGTGAAGAATTCACCCCTCCACTTT. Translated, it gives CASSFRDRVKNSPLHF.

This clonotype has a handful of counts. The chain carries TRBV24-1 and TRBJ2-1; 7 positions match TRBD2. V lost 4 bases to trimming and J lost 9 bases; unmatched junction nucleotides: 11. The CDR3 runs to 15 residues. CDR1 KGHDR and CDR2 SFDVKD come from the germline V gene. The CDR3 region is CATSDPRLARGEQFF. The CDR3, as DNA: TGTGCCACCAGTGACCCTCGACTAGCAAGGGGTGAGCAGTTCTTC.

In its sample, this clonotype was seen many times. The chain has TRBV7-2 and TRBJ2-7; D is uncertain. The CDR3 has 12 residues. V was shortened by 5 bases and J by 5 bases, with 10 bases between the two germline ends. The germline gives CDR1 SGHTA, CDR2 FQGNSA. This CDR3 is CASSNRVHEQYF. CDR3 DNA: TGTGCCAGCAGCAACCGCGTACACGAGCAGTACTTC.

By sample share, this clonotype is medium-sized. The chain is built from TRBV27 and TRBJ1-1; no firm D call. Per the germline V gene, CDR1 is MNHEY and CDR2 is SMNVEV (reference sequence). The CDR3 runs to 14 residues. V lost 2 bases to trimming and J lost 2 bases, with 9 bases between them. CDR3 amino acids: CASSLMEGNTEAFF. CDR3 nucleotides: TGTGCCAGCAGTTTAATGGAGGGCAACACTGAAGCTTTCTTT.

The J gene is TRBJ1-5, the V gene TRBV4-2; TRBD1 might be the D (5 bases). CDR1 and CDR2 (germline): LGHNA, YNFKEQ. V lost 3 bases and J 6 bases, leaving 21 bases between the germline ends. There are 17 residues in the CDR3. DNA for the CDR3: TGTGCCAGCAGCCAGAGGGGAGGGACCGACGAGCGTCAGCCCCAGCATTTT. Amino acid sequence: CASSQRGGTDERQPQHF.

The table lists this clonotype with many counts. The chain carries TRBV5-4 and TRBJ2-7, with 8 bases that match TRBD1. The CDR3 runs to 14 residues. The trim removed 1 base at V and 3 bases at J, leaving 3 bases unmatched. Per the germline V gene, CDR1 is SGHNT and CDR2 is YYREEE (reference sequence). The CDR3 loop is CASSLRTGLYEQYF. CDR3 DNA sequence: TGTGCCAGCAGCTTGAGGACAGGGCTCTACGAGCAGTACTTC.

The chain recombines TRBV20-1 with TRBJ2-7; 14 bases match TRBD2. Germline values: CDR1 DFQATT, CDR2 SNEGSKA (reference sequence). The CDR3 has 16 residues. V lost 4 bases and J lost 4; bases outside the gene matches: 9. CDR3 coding DNA: TGCAGTGCTATCCCCGGGACTAGCGGGAGAAAGTACGAGCAGTACTTC. The encoded protein is CSAIPGTSGRKYEQYF.

On this clonotype itself: Since a much larger clone is just one base distant, this may be a read error. The V and J genes are TRBV7-2 and TRBJ1-6; possible D gene TRBD1, 5 bases. The CDR3 length is 16 residues. In germline, CDR1 is SGHTA, CDR2 FQGNSA. The V end lost 1 base, the J end lost 8 bases, and 15 bases lay between the germline ends. The CDR3: CASSLGSAGGDSPLHF. CDR3 coding DNA: TGTGCCAGCAGCTTAGGATCGGCGGGGGGAGATTCACCCCTCCACTTT.

The rearrangement links TRBV5-1 to TRBJ2-3; 7 bases map to TRBD2. From germline, CDR1 is SGHRS and CDR2 YFSETQ. V was pared by 3 bases and J by 1 base, with 5 bases of the junction left unmatched. This CDR3 region has 15 residues. This CDR3 reads CASSYQGGGTDTQYF. The CDR3 coding sequence is TGCGCCAGCAGCTACCAGGGAGGGGGCACAGATACGCAGTATTTT.

In this sample, this clonotype turned up many times. The CDR3 here is CASSYSSLGSYEQYF. Here the CDR3 DNA reads TGTGCCAGCAGTTACTCGAGTTTGGGTTCCTACGAGCAGTACTTC. This chain links TRBV6-6 with TRBJ2-7; no firm D call. Trimming pared 0 bases from V and 1 base from J, leaving 10 bases between. The CDR3 spans 15 residues. Germline V gene sequence: CDR1 MNHNY, CDR2 SVGAGI (reference sequence).

This clonotype was detected ten times or more. This chain connects TRBV20-1 to TRBJ1-2, with 8 bases fitting TRBD1. Trimming at V came to 4 bases and at J to 4 bases, leaving 5 bases not matched to a gene. The CDR3 extends over 13 amino acids. Germline CDR1 DFQATT, CDR2 SNEGSKA (reference sequence). The CDR3 DNA reads TGCAGTGCTAAAGTGGGACAGGCCTATGGCTACACCTTC. As protein: CSAKVGQAYGYTF.

This clonotype was observed many times. V and J are TRBV24-1 and TRBJ1-1; D remains ambiguous. V was pared by 9 bases and J by 1 base, with 11 bases between. This CDR3 spans 13 amino acids. Germline V gives CDR1 KGHDR, CDR2 SFDVKD. CDR3 loop: CATSAGGNTEAFF. DNA of the CDR3: TGTGCCACCTCCGCAGGAGGGAACACTGAAGCTTTCTTT.

This clonotype was detected ten times or more. The V call is TRBV6-1, the J call TRBJ2-5, with a possible D match to TRBD1 (6 bases). The germline gives CDR1 MNHNS, CDR2 SASEGT. Trimming left V 6 bases short and J 2 bases short, with 16 bases between. The CDR3 extends over 15 amino acids. The CDR3 protein is CASRGHLGYQETQYF. The CDR3 nucleotides are TGTGCCAGCAGGGGACACCTGGGGTATCAAGAGACCCAGTACTTC.

This clonotype was found many times. The rearrangement joins TRBV7-2 to TRBJ2-7; perhaps TRBD2 as D (6 bases). The V gene's germline CDR1 is SGHTA and CDR2 FQGNSA. V lost 1 base and J 3 bases, leaving 10 bases between the germline ends. CDR3 size: 14 residues. CDR3 sequence: CASSLVGLLYEQYF. For the CDR3, the DNA is TGTGCCAGCAGCTTAGTGGGACTCCTCTACGAGCAGTACTTC.

The chain employs TRBV20-1 and TRBJ2-3, with D hard to call. The germline V and J ends were trimmed by 8 bases and 7 bases, with 19 bases remaining between them. This CDR3 comprises 13 residues. The germline V gene encodes CDR1 DFQATT and CDR2 SNEGSKA (reference sequence). This CDR3 reads CSSTGEPTNTQYF. The CDR3 DNA is TGCAGTTCGACTGGGGAACCAACGAATACGCAGTATTTT.

In its sample, this clonotype was seen many times. The chain has TRBV4-1 and TRBJ2-3, with 9 bases that match TRBD1. Looked up from germline, CDR1 is MGHRA and CDR2 is YSYEKL. The CDR3 sequence is 16 residues long. Trimming at V came to 3 bases and at J to 7 bases, leaving 11 bases not matched to a gene. CDR3 in DNA: TGCGCCAGCAGCCATGCGGCGGGACAGGGAGGTAATACGCAGTATTTT. This gives the protein CASSHAAGQGGNTQYF.

This clonotype was recorded many times. The V and J genes are TRBV19 and TRBJ1-5, with D unresolved. Per germline, CDR1 LNHDA and CDR2 SQIVND (reference sequence). V lost 6 bases and J lost 4, with 10 bases in between. This CDR3 has 13 residues. As DNA, the CDR3 is TGTGCCAGTAGCCTAATATCTAATCAGCCCCAGCATTTT. Translating gives CASSLISNQPQHF.

This clonotype was detected many times. This chain joins TRBV20-1 and TRBJ2-3, with 9 bases aligning to TRBD2. Losses at the gene ends were 0 bases for V and 0 bases for J; bases not matched to a gene: 7. The CDR3 consists of 17 residues. The germline gives CDR1 DFQATT, CDR2 SNEGSKA (reference sequence). The CDR3 DNA sequence: TGCAGTGCTAGAGATTCCTATAGCGGGGGCAGCACAGATACGCAGTATTTT. Protein: CSARDSYSGGSTDTQYF.

A word on this clonotype: Since a much larger clone is just one base distant, this may be a read error. The chain combines TRBV6-1 with TRBJ1-1, with 11 bases identical to TRBD1. The CDR3 runs 16 residues. Germline V gene sequence: CDR1 MNHNS, CDR2 SASEGT. CDR3 nucleotides: TGTGCCAGCTGGGACAGGGGGGGCCGCCTGAACACTGATGCTTTCTTT. It encodes CASWDRGGRLNTDAFF.

This clonotype has at least ten counts. V gene TRBV7-2 combines with J gene TRBJ2-4, with 8 bases that match TRBD1. Germline assignment: CDR1 SGHTA and CDR2 FQGNSA. The V gene end was trimmed by 7 bases and the J gene end by 1 base; junction bases not matched to a gene: 3. The CDR3 length is 14 residues. CDR3 loop: CASKDRDAKNIQYF. The CDR3 region has the DNA TGTGCCAGCAAGGACAGGGATGCCAAAAACATTCAGTACTTC.

On this clonotype itself: A much more abundant neighbour one base away suggests this may be a read error. This chain uses TRBV29-1 with TRBJ2-5; 7 bases are shared with TRBD1. V trimming: 2 bases; J trimming: 11 bases; junction bases outside the gene matches: 11. CDR3 length equals 13 residues. The V gene's germline CDR1 is SQVTM and CDR2 ANQGSEA. Written as DNA, the CDR3 is TGCAGCGTTGAACGGCTGGTGTCAGGGGGACAGTACTTC. Amino acid sequence: CSVERLVSGGQYF.